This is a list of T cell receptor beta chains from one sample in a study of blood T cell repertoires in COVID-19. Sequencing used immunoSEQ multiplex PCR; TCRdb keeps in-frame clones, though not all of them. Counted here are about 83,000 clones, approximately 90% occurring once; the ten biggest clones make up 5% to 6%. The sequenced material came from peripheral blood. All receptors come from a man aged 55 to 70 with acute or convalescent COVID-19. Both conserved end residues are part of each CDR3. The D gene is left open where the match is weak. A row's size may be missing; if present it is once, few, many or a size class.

cdr3_aa: CASTLKRGSEQYF; cdr3_nt: TGTGCCAGCACTCTAAAACGGGGAAGCGAGCAGTACTTC; v_call: TRBV6-5; clone_size: NA; j_call: TRBJ2-7; cdr3_length: 13; d_call: NA
cdr3_aa: CASSQDSGTEAFF; cdr3_nt: TGCGCCAGCAGCCAAGATTCGGGGACTGAAGCTTTCTTT; v_call: TRBV4-3; clone_size: NA; j_call: TRBJ1-1; cdr3_length: 13; d_call: NA
cdr3_aa: CASSSSSAGLGFTF; cdr3_nt: TGTGCCAGCAGCTCCTCTTCTGCAGGGCTAGGCTTCACCTTC; v_call: TRBV11-2; clone_size: NA; j_call: TRBJ1-2; cdr3_length: 14; d_call: NA
cdr3_aa: CASSKGVGGSNQPQHF; cdr3_nt: TGTGCCAGCAGCAAAGGAGTCGGAGGGTCCAATCAGCCCCAGCATTTT; v_call: TRBV21-1; clone_size: NA; j_call: TRBJ1-5; cdr3_length: 16; d_call: NA
cdr3_aa: CASSYPLGGTNNEQFF; cdr3_nt: TGTGCCAGCAGTTACCCCCTGGGCGGGACCAACAATGAGCAGTTCTTC; v_call: TRBV6-2/TRBV6-3; clone_size: NA; j_call: TRBJ2-1; cdr3_length: 16; d_call: NA
cdr3_aa: CASSLGQGWGYTF; cdr3_nt: TGCGCCAGCAGCCTAGGACAGGGCTGGGGCTACACCTTC; v_call: TRBV5-1; clone_size: NA; j_call: TRBJ1-2; cdr3_length: 13; d_call: TRBD1
cdr3_aa: CSVEAAVNTEAFF; cdr3_nt: TGCAGCGTTGAGGCGGCGGTGAACACTGAAGCTTTCTTT; v_call: TRBV29-1; clone_size: NA; j_call: TRBJ1-1; cdr3_length: 13; d_call: NA
cdr3_aa: CASSAKTGGAGYGYTF; cdr3_nt: TGTGCCAGCAGCGCTAAGACAGGCGGCGCCGGCTATGGCTACACCTTC; v_call: TRBV4-2; clone_size: NA; j_call: TRBJ1-2; cdr3_length: 16; d_call: NA
cdr3_aa: CASSILRVEGNQPQHF; cdr3_nt: TGTGCCAGTAGTATTCTAAGGGTGGAGGGCAATCAGCCCCAGCATTTT; v_call: TRBV19; clone_size: NA; j_call: TRBJ1-5; cdr3_length: 16; d_call: NA
cdr3_aa: CASSFPGSLNEQFF; cdr3_nt: TGTGCCAGCAGTTTCCCGGGGTCATTAAATGAGCAGTTCTTC; v_call: TRBV6-5; clone_size: NA; j_call: TRBJ2-1; cdr3_length: 14; d_call: NA
cdr3_aa: CASSQLTGLGTGELFF; cdr3_nt: TGTGCCAGCAGTCAACTGACAGGGCTGGGAACCGGGGAGCTGTTTTTT; v_call: TRBV27; clone_size: NA; j_call: TRBJ2-2; cdr3_length: 16; d_call: TRBD1
cdr3_aa: CASSPQQGRAQPQHF; cdr3_nt: TGTGCCAGCAGTCCTCAACAGGGGCGGGCTCAGCCCCAGCATTTT; v_call: TRBV27; clone_size: once; j_call: TRBJ1-5; cdr3_length: 15; d_call: TRBD1
cdr3_aa: CASSLGSSGIDYGYTF; cdr3_nt: TGTGCCAGCAGCTTGGGCTCTTCAGGGATAGACTATGGCTACACCTTC; v_call: TRBV5-6; clone_size: NA; j_call: TRBJ1-2; cdr3_length: 16; d_call: NA
cdr3_aa: CASSSYVGAFF; cdr3_nt: TGTGCCAGCAGCTCCTATGTTGGAGCTTTCTTT; v_call: TRBV7-2; clone_size: NA; j_call: TRBJ1-1; cdr3_length: 11; d_call: NA
cdr3_aa: CASSLGDSGGYTF; cdr3_nt: TGTGCCAGCAGCTTAGGGGACAGCGGTGGCTACACCTTC; v_call: TRBV11-2; clone_size: NA; j_call: TRBJ1-2; cdr3_length: 13; d_call: TRBD1
cdr3_aa: CATSTRQGANTEAFF; cdr3_nt: TGTGCCACCAGCACCCGTCAGGGGGCGAACACTGAAGCTTTCTTT; v_call: TRBV15; clone_size: NA; j_call: TRBJ1-1; cdr3_length: 15; d_call: TRBD1
cdr3_aa: CASSHPGTRPPNEQFF; cdr3_nt: TGTGCCAGCAGCCACCCAGGGACTAGACCCCCTAATGAGCAGTTCTTC; v_call: TRBV3-1/TRBV3-2; clone_size: NA; j_call: TRBJ2-1; cdr3_length: 16; d_call: TRBD2
cdr3_aa: CASSPLVRGYGYTF; cdr3_nt: TGTGCCAGCAGTCCTCTGGTGCGGGGCTATGGCTACACCTTC; v_call: TRBV2; clone_size: NA; j_call: TRBJ1-2; cdr3_length: 14; d_call: NA
cdr3_aa: CASSLGRQTARDTQYF; cdr3_nt: TGTGCCAGCAGCTTAGGGAGACAGACTGCGAGGGATACGCAGTATTTT; v_call: TRBV7-2; clone_size: NA; j_call: TRBJ2-3; cdr3_length: 16; d_call: NA
cdr3_aa: CASSYSSQGLDEQYF; cdr3_nt: TGTGCCAGCAGTTACTCCAGCCAGGGGTTGGACGAGCAGTACTTC; v_call: TRBV6-5; clone_size: NA; j_call: TRBJ2-7; cdr3_length: 15; d_call: NA
cdr3_aa: CASSTTSGGAAYYNEQFF; cdr3_nt: TGTGCCAGCAGCACTACTAGCGGGGGGGCCGCTTACTACAATGAGCAGTTCTTC; v_call: TRBV9; clone_size: NA; j_call: TRBJ2-1; cdr3_length: 18; d_call: TRBD2
cdr3_aa: CASSPGVGYGYTF; cdr3_nt: TGCGCCAGCAGCCCAGGGGTCGGCTATGGCTACACCTTC; v_call: TRBV5-1; clone_size: once; j_call: TRBJ1-2; cdr3_length: 13; d_call: NA
cdr3_aa: CASTDRGPTNSPLHF; cdr3_nt: TGTGCCAGCACCGACAGGGGACCTACGAATTCACCCCTCCACTTT; v_call: TRBV7-2; clone_size: once; j_call: TRBJ1-6; cdr3_length: 15; d_call: TRBD1